These T cell receptor beta chains were read from a single sample in a study of T-cell memory formation after mild COVID-19. TCRdb passed the 5' RACE reads through MiXCR, listing each CDR3 protein once. The repertoire holds hundreds of thousands of distinct CDR3 sequences, with 18% as singletons. Sample: PBMCs or a T cell subset sorted from them (not recorded which). The receptor source for this set is an adult woman who had mild COVID-19 (a few samples of this study predate the infection). Cell type and time point are not known. Both conserved end residues are part of each CDR3. D genes are given only for firm matches. Clone size is stated in some rows and not others, as once, few, many or a class when expanded.

j_call: TRBJ2-1
clone_size: -
d_call: TRBD2
v_call: TRBV7-2
cdr3_nt: TGTGCCAGCAGCCCGGGACTAGCGGCAGTCTACAATGAGCAGTTCTTC
cdr3_aa: CASSPGLAAVYNEQFF

j_call: TRBJ2-2
clone_size: medium-sized
d_call: -
v_call: TRBV4-1
cdr3_nt: TGCGCCAGCAGCCAAGAACGGGGGGCGCTCCCCGGGGAGCTGTTTTTT
cdr3_aa: CASSQERGALPGELFF

j_call: TRBJ1-1
clone_size: -
d_call: -
v_call: TRBV20-1
cdr3_nt: TGCAGTGCGCTCGGCACTATGGAAGCTTTCTTT
cdr3_aa: CSALGTMEAFF

j_call: TRBJ1-1
clone_size: -
d_call: TRBD1
v_call: TRBV29-1
cdr3_nt: TGCAGCATACAACAGGGGCACACTGAAGCTTTCTTT
cdr3_aa: CSIQQGHTEAFF

j_call: TRBJ2-2
clone_size: few
d_call: TRBD2
v_call: TRBV7-3
cdr3_nt: TGTGCCAGCAGCTTACCGGGACTAGCGGGACGGACCGGGGAGCTGTTTTTT
cdr3_aa: CASSLPGLAGRTGELFF

j_call: TRBJ2-1
clone_size: few
d_call: -
v_call: TRBV7-9
cdr3_nt: TGTGCCAGCAGCTTATCTACCGGGACGTCCTACAATGAGCAGTTCTTC
cdr3_aa: CASSLSTGTSYNEQFF

j_call: TRBJ1-6
clone_size: -
d_call: TRBD1
v_call: TRBV7-2
cdr3_nt: TGTGCCAGCAGCTCAGGTGGACAGGGGAGTTCACCCCTCCACTTT
cdr3_aa: CASSSGGQGSSPLHF

j_call: TRBJ1-4
clone_size: few
d_call: -
v_call: TRBV5-1
cdr3_nt: TGCGCCAGCAGCTTAGGGGCAGGAGCAACTAATGAAAAACTGTTTTTT
cdr3_aa: CASSLGAGATNEKLFF

j_call: TRBJ1-2
clone_size: few
d_call: -
v_call: TRBV24-1
cdr3_nt: TGTGCCACCAGTACCAAGGACCCCCGGGGCTACACCTTC
cdr3_aa: CATSTKDPRGYTF

j_call: TRBJ2-1
clone_size: many
d_call: TRBD2
v_call: TRBV2
cdr3_nt: TGTGCCAGCACCGGGACTAGCGGGGGGTACTATGAGCAGTTCTTC
cdr3_aa: CASTGTSGGYYEQFF

j_call: TRBJ1-1
clone_size: few
d_call: TRBD1
v_call: TRBV24-1
cdr3_nt: TGTGCCACCAGTGGGATCGCCCAGGGGGCCTCCACTGAAGCTTTCTTT
cdr3_aa: CATSGIAQGASTEAFF

j_call: TRBJ1-1
clone_size: few
d_call: -
v_call: TRBV6-4
cdr3_nt: TGTGCCAGCAGTGTGGGGCTGGGCACTGAAGCTTTCTTT
cdr3_aa: CASSVGLGTEAFF

j_call: TRBJ1-1
clone_size: -
d_call: -
v_call: TRBV12-3/TRBV12-4
cdr3_nt: TGTGCCAGCAGTCCAAACTGGGGGTACACTGAAGCTTTCTTT
cdr3_aa: CASSPNWGYTEAFF

j_call: TRBJ2-1
clone_size: many
d_call: TRBD2
v_call: TRBV20-1
cdr3_nt: TGCAGTGCCCGGACTAGCGGGAGTTACTATCGGGAGCAGTTCTTC
cdr3_aa: CSARTSGSYYREQFF

j_call: TRBJ1-3
clone_size: many
d_call: -
v_call: TRBV5-5
cdr3_nt: TGTGCCAGCAGCCTTCAGCCTAGCTCTGGAAACACCATATATTTT
cdr3_aa: CASSLQPSSGNTIYF

j_call: TRBJ2-1
clone_size: few
d_call: -
v_call: TRBV9
cdr3_nt: TGTGCCAGCAGCGTAGAACCAGGGGTGGGCAATGAGCAGTTCTTC
cdr3_aa: CASSVEPGVGNEQFF

j_call: TRBJ2-5
clone_size: -
d_call: -
v_call: TRBV7-2
cdr3_nt: TGTGCCAGCAGCTTAGTTTCACAGGATGGGACCCAGTACTTC
cdr3_aa: CASSLVSQDGTQYF

j_call: TRBJ2-7
clone_size: once
d_call: -
v_call: TRBV30
cdr3_nt: TGTGCCTGGAGTGTTAGTCTGATGGACGTGAACGAGCAGTACTTC
cdr3_aa: CAWSVSLMDVNEQYF

j_call: TRBJ2-2
clone_size: -
d_call: -
v_call: TRBV7-9
cdr3_nt: TGTGCCAGCAGCTTTTTGTACGGGGAGCTGTTTTTT
cdr3_aa: CASSFLYGELFF

j_call: TRBJ1-3
clone_size: few
d_call: -
v_call: TRBV4-1
cdr3_nt: TGCGCCGGCAGCCCACTGACATCGGGTCTTTCTGGAAACACCATATATTTT
cdr3_aa: CAGSPLTSGLSGNTIYF

j_call: TRBJ2-5
clone_size: many
d_call: TRBD1
v_call: TRBV5-1
cdr3_nt: TGCGCCAGCAGCTTGGCGCCCGACAGGGGGGAGACCCAGTACTTC
cdr3_aa: CASSLAPDRGETQYF

j_call: TRBJ1-1
clone_size: -
d_call: -
v_call: TRBV20-1
cdr3_nt: TGCAGTGCTAGATCGTCGGTGAACACTGAAGCTTTCTTT
cdr3_aa: CSARSSVNTEAFF